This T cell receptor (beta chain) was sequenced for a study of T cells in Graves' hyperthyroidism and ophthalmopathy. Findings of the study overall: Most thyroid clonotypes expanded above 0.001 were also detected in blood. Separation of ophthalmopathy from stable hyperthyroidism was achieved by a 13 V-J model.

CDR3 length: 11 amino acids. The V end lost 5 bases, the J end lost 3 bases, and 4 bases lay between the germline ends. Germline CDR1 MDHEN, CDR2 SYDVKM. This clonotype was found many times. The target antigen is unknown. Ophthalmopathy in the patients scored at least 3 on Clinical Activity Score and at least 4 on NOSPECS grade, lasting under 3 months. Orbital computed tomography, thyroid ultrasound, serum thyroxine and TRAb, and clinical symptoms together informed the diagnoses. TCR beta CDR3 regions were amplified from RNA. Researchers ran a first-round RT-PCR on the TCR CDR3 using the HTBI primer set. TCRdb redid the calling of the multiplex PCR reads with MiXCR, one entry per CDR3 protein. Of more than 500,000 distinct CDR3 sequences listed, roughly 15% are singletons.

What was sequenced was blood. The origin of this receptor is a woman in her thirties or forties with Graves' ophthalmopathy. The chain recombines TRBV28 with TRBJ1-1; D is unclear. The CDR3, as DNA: TGTGCCAGCAGTGTCTACACTGAAGCTTTCTTT. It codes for CASSVYTEAFF. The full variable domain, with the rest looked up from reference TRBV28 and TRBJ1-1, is DVKVTQSSRYLVKRTGEKVFLECVQDMDHENMFWYRQDPGLGLRLIYFSYDVKMKEKGDIPEGYSVSREKKERFSLILESASTNQTSMYLCASSVYTEAFFGQGTRLTVV.